The next 17 T cell receptor beta chains were all read from a single sample in a study of cytomegalovirus exposure and HLA in healthy donors. In the PCR, 60 Vbeta and 13 Jbeta primers were used. Sequencing was performed with immunoSEQ multiplex PCR; in TCRdb, only in-frame clones are kept and a portion is missing. The top ten clones hold roughly 1.9% of a sample with 110,000 to 150,000 clones, around a tenth of them seen once. Sequenced sample: PBMCs. The receptors originated from a male donor in good health and CMV-seronegative.

The chain links TRBV7-2 to TRBJ2-5, with a possible D match to TRBD1 (5 bases). The V gene's germline CDR1 is SGHTA and CDR2 FQGNSA. Trimming pared 1 base from V and 0 bases from J, leaving 18 bases between. The CDR3 totals 18 residues. The CDR3 reads CASSLEVGNWGHQETQYF. The CDR3 DNA follows: TGTGCCAGCAGCTTAGAAGTGGGGAACTGGGGCCACCAAGAGACCCAGTACTTC. Drawing the rest from reference TRBV7-2 and TRBJ2-5, the complete variable domain is GAGVSQSPSNKVTEKGKDVELRCDPISGHTALYWYRQSLGQGLEFLIYFQGNSAPDKSGLPSDRFSAERTGGSVSTLTIQRTQQEDSAVYLCASSLEVGNWGHQETQYFGPGTRLLVL.

The chain links TRBV5-6 to TRBJ2-7, with D perhaps matching TRBD1 (5 bases). V shed 0 bases and J shed 1 base, with 11 bases lying between them. There are 15 residues in the CDR3. The germline V gene encodes CDR1 SGHDT and CDR2 YYEEEE. As DNA, the CDR3 is TGTGCCAGCAGCTTGGTTGGCAGGGAATCCTACGAGCAGTACTTC. This gives the protein CASSLVGRESYEQYF.

This clone has more than one count but fewer than ten. This chain connects TRBV7-9 to TRBJ2-5; tentative D call: TRBD2 (6 bases). This CDR3 has 13 amino acids. Germline lookup yields CDR1 SEHNR and CDR2 FQNEAQ (reference sequence). V lost 6 bases and J 5 bases, leaving 13 bases between the germline ends. The CDR3, as DNA: TGTGCCAGCAGGCTCGCCGCGGGGGAGACCCAGTACTTC. Translation gives CASRLAAGETQYF.

This chain uses TRBV29-1 with TRBJ2-7; D unresolved. The V end lost 2 bases, the J end lost 3 bases, and 14 bases lay between the germline ends. Germline CDR1 reads SQVTM; CDR2 reads ANQGSEA. The CDR3 consists of 14 residues. The DNA of the CDR3 is TGCAGCGTTGAATCTCCTAGTGAAGACTACGAGCAGTACTTC. Amino acids: CSVESPSEDYEQYF.

Remarks on this clone: This same CDR3 is encoded by further DNA sequences in the sample. The rearrangement uses TRBV2 and TRBJ1-6; D remains ambiguous. The CDR3 has 15 amino acids. Germline V lookup: CDR1 SNHLY, CDR2 FYNNEI. Trimming removed 6 bases at V and 3 bases at J, with 12 bases between. CDR3 DNA: TGTGCCAGCAGCCCACACGACTTCTATAATTCACCCCTCCACTTT. As protein: CASSPHDFYNSPLHF.

This clone was picked up a small number of times. The chain is built from TRBV9 and TRBJ1-4, with TRBD1 matching over 7 bases. Germline loops: CDR1 SGDLS, CDR2 YYNGEE. The ends lost 0 bases at V and 4 bases at J; junction bases unmatched: 3. This CDR3 has 15 residues. The CDR3, as DNA: TGTGCCAGCAGCGTAGGGGACAGCTTTAATGAAAAACTGTTTTTT. Its translation: CASSVGDSFNEKLFF.

The chain employs TRBV2 and TRBJ2-5; TRBD2 matches at 9 bases. Germline V gene data show CDR1 as SNHLY and CDR2 as FYNNEI. V was clipped by 8 bases and J by 1 base; unmatched bases: 5. The CDR3 consists of 14 residues. The CDR3 DNA reads as TGTGCCAGCGGGAGGCGGGGGGGCCAAGAGACCCAGTACTTC. It specifies CASGRRGGQETQYF. Full variable domain (remainder filled in from reference TRBV2 and TRBJ2-5): EPEVTQTPSHQVTQMGQEVILRCVPISNHLYFYWYRQILGQKVEFLVSFYNNEISEKSEIFDDQFSVERPDGSNFTLKIRSTKLEDSAMYFCASGRRGGQETQYFGPGTRLLVL.

A few counts support this clone. V gene TRBV18 combines with J gene TRBJ2-7, with D perhaps TRBD2 (5 bases). The V end was cut by 0 bases, the J end by 5 bases, with 8 bases between. The CDR3 extends over 13 amino acids. Germline V gene lookup returns CDR1 KGHSH and CDR2 LQKENI. The CDR3 DNA reads as TGTGCCAGCTCACCACCCGGGGAGCACGAGCAGTACTTC. Its translation is CASSPPGEHEQYF.

The chain carries TRBV7-8 and TRBJ2-1, with 9 bases identical to TRBD2. J lost 9 bases, V lost 0 bases, and 9 bases had no gene match. Germline values: CDR1 SGHVS, CDR2 FQNEAQ. The CDR3 is 16 residues long. The CDR3 loop is CASSLARLAVYAEQFF. The CDR3 DNA follows: TGTGCCAGCAGCTTAGCGAGACTAGCGGTCTACGCTGAGCAGTTCTTC.

This clone has more than one count but fewer than ten. The rearrangement links TRBV7-9 to TRBJ2-7, with TRBD1 matching over 11 bases. Germline lookup yields CDR1 SEHNR and CDR2 FQNEAQ (reference sequence). CDR3 length: 15 amino acids. V shed 5 bases and J 5 bases; nucleotides not matched to a gene: 8. CDR3 sequence reads: CASSHTGTGGHEQYF. DNA for the CDR3: TGTGCCAGCAGCCACACCGGGACAGGGGGACACGAGCAGTACTTC.

The V call is TRBV4-3, the J call TRBJ2-2; 8 bases align to TRBD1. The CDR3 consists of 15 residues. V was pared by 4 bases and J by 3 bases, with 4 bases of the junction left unmatched. In germline, CDR1 is LGHNA, CDR2 YSLEER. The CDR3: CASSPDRVHTGELFF. As DNA, the CDR3 is TGCGCCAGCAGCCCGGACAGGGTTCACACCGGGGAGCTGTTTTTT.

The chain has TRBV7-6 and TRBJ2-2, with TRBD1 matching 10 bases. The CDR3 consists of 16 residues. Trimming at V came to 6 bases and at J to 5 bases, leaving 9 bases not matched to a gene. Per the germline V gene, CDR1 is SGHVS and CDR2 is FNYEAQ. CDR3 region: CASSSRQGARTGELFF. The CDR3 region has the DNA TGTGCCAGCAGTTCCCGACAGGGGGCGAGAACCGGGGAGCTGTTTTTT.

The V and J genes are TRBV27 and TRBJ2-7; 10 bases fit TRBD1. The CDR3 spans 14 residues. Unmatched junction bases numbered 4, after V lost 4 bases and J lost 4 bases. Germline values: CDR1 MNHEY, CDR2 SMNVEV (reference sequence). The CDR3 reads CASSWTGGNYEQYF. The CDR3 DNA is TGTGCCAGCAGTTGGACAGGGGGAAATTACGAGCAGTACTTC.

The table lists this clone with a few counts. The chain combines TRBV5-6 with TRBJ1-3, with D unresolved. V was shortened by 3 bases and J by 1 base, with 11 bases between the two germline ends. The germline gives CDR1 SGHDT, CDR2 YYEEEE. The CDR3 is 15 amino acids. This CDR3 is CASSSTDKSGNTIYF. The CDR3, as DNA: TGTGCCAGCAGCTCCACAGATAAATCTGGAAACACCATATATTTT.

This clone came up a few times. CDR3 bases: TGTGCCAGCAGCTCGAACATGAACACTGAAGCTTTCTTT. Protein sequence: CASSSNMNTEAFF. The J gene is TRBJ1-1, the V gene TRBV11-3; D unresolved. The CDR3 spans 13 residues. V dropped 4 bases and J dropped 0 bases, with 6 bases sitting between them. Germline V gives CDR1 SGHNT, CDR2 YENEEA.

There are a few counts of this clone. Because it lacks the conserved phenylalanine or tryptophan at the end, this CDR3 is likely a read error. J is TRBJ1-5 and V is TRBV5-6; tentative D call: TRBD1 (6 bases). V lost 4 bases and J lost 0, with 11 bases in between. The CDR3 spans 15 residues. Per the germline V gene, CDR1 is SGHDT and CDR2 is YYEEEE. The CDR3 spells CASSLRGYSNQPQHL. In DNA, the CDR3 is TGTGCCAGCAGCCTCAGGGGTTATAGCAATCAGCCCCAGCATCTT.

This clone was recorded a few times. V and J are TRBV19 and TRBJ2-7; 9 nucleotides agree with TRBD1. The germline V gene has CDR1 LNHDA and CDR2 SQIVND (reference sequence). The CDR3 loop spans 15 amino acids. The V and J ends lost 5 bases and 3 bases, in that order; junction bases with no gene match: 8. The chain's CDR3 is CASSRPGTGLYEQYF. DNA for the CDR3: TGTGCCAGTAGTCGTCCCGGGACAGGGCTCTACGAGCAGTACTTC.